One sample yielded the 28 T cell receptor beta chains listed below, sequenced in a study of T-cell memory formation after mild COVID-19. TCRdb used MiXCR to reprocess the 5' RACE reads, holding one entry per CDR3 protein. The sample lists about 270,000 distinct CDR3 sequences, 15% to 20% occurring once. Specimen: PBMCs or a T cell subset sorted from them (not recorded which). Every receptor here comes from a man between 18 and 35 years old who had mild COVID-19 (a few samples of this study predate the infection). Cell type and time point are not known.

This clonotype was seen ten or more times. The J gene is TRBJ2-5, the V gene TRBV5-1, with 9 nucleotides matching TRBD2. This CDR3 is 15 amino acids long. V lost 2 bases to trimming and J lost 5 bases; unmatched junction nucleotides: 7. Germline lookup yields CDR1 SGHRS and CDR2 YFSETQ. CDR3 protein: CASSFSASGAETQYF. In DNA, the CDR3 is TGCGCCAGCAGCTTCAGTGCTAGCGGGGCGGAGACCCAGTACTTC.

The chain carries TRBV4-1 and TRBJ1-5; D gene unclear. The CDR3 sequence is 15 residues long. Germline V gene sequence: CDR1 MGHRA, CDR2 YSYEKL. V was trimmed by 4 bases and J by 0 bases, leaving 10 bases between them. CDR3 sequence (DNA): TGCGCCAGCAGCCTGAGGACGGGTAGCAATCAGCCCCAGCATTTT. Translation gives CASSLRTGSNQPQHF.

In this sample, this clonotype turned up a few times. J is TRBJ1-5 and V is TRBV7-2; D not resolved. This CDR3 is built from 13 residues. Per germline, CDR1 SGHTA and CDR2 FQGNSA. The V and J ends lost 3 bases and 3 bases respectively, with 6 bases between them. The CDR3 region is CASSFDNNQPQHF. The DNA of the CDR3 is TGTGCCAGCAGCTTCGACAACAATCAGCCCCAGCATTTT.

This chain uses TRBV6-6 with TRBJ1-2; no definite D call. Germline V gene sequence: CDR1 MNHNY, CDR2 SVGAGI (reference sequence). Trimming removed 5 bases at V and 5 bases at J, with 12 bases between. The CDR3 sequence is 13 residues long. CDR3 sequence (DNA): TGTGCCAGCAGTCGACCCCCAGAGTATGGCTACACCTTC. Its translation: CASSRPPEYGYTF.

This clonotype appeared many times. This chain joins TRBV12-3 or TRBV12-4 and TRBJ2-2; no clear D. The CDR3 is 14 residues long. Trimming pared 8 bases from V and 5 bases from J, leaving 15 bases between. The CDR3 sequence: CASFQLPSTGELFF. Here the CDR3 DNA reads TGTGCCAGCTTCCAGCTCCCTTCGACCGGGGAGCTGTTTTTT.

The chain joins TRBV7-2 to TRBJ1-2; possible D gene TRBD1, 5 bases. V was trimmed by 6 bases and J by 2 bases, leaving 13 bases between them. CDR3 length: 14 amino acids. Germline V gene data show CDR1 as SGHTA and CDR2 as FQGNSA. The CDR3 DNA follows: TGTGCCAGCAGTCCCGACAGAGGCAACTATGGCTACACCTTC. As protein: CASSPDRGNYGYTF.

Within the sample, this clonotype is medium-sized (0.01 to 0.1%). The CDR3 sequence is CSADDSYGYTF. DNA for the CDR3: TGCAGTGCTGACGACAGCTATGGCTACACCTTC. The genes are TRBV20-1 and TRBJ1-2; D possibly corresponds to TRBD1 (5 bases). The CDR3 totals 11 residues. With 5 bases removed from V and 4 bases from J, the gap between germline ends came to 8 bases. CDR1 is DFQATT and CDR2 is SNEGSKA in the germline V gene (reference sequence).

Only a few counts were recorded for this clonotype. The chain has TRBV9 and TRBJ1-4; the match to TRBD1 covers 7 bases. This CDR3 has 17 amino acids. CDR1 SGDLS and CDR2 YYNGEE come from the germline V gene. With 0 bases clipped from V and 7 bases from J, the junction kept 12 bases outside the gene matches. The CDR3 reads CASSVDPSTGLGEKLFF. CDR3 nucleotides: TGTGCCAGCAGCGTAGACCCTTCGACAGGGTTGGGTGAAAAACTGTTTTTT.

There are a few counts of this clonotype. This chain joins TRBV20-1 and TRBJ1-1, with TRBD1 identical over 9 bases. The V gene's germline CDR1 is DFQATT and CDR2 SNEGSKA (reference sequence). This CDR3 has 14 amino acids. The V gene end was trimmed by 5 bases and the J gene end by 3 bases; junction bases not matched to a gene: 7. The CDR3 here is CSAGDRAVDTEAFF. CDR3 DNA: TGCAGTGCTGGGGACAGGGCCGTTGACACTGAAGCTTTCTTT.

This clonotype has just a few counts. The rearrangement uses TRBV7-2 and TRBJ2-5; 9 positions agree with TRBD2. J lost 5 bases, V lost 1 base, and 8 bases had no gene match. This CDR3 comprises 16 residues. Germline V gene sequence: CDR1 SGHTA, CDR2 FQGNSA. The CDR3 spells CASSLVGVRGGETQYF. DNA of the CDR3: TGTGCCAGCAGCTTAGTGGGCGTGCGGGGGGGGGAGACCCAGTACTTC.

This clonotype was recorded a few times. V and J are TRBV7-3 and TRBJ1-2; unclear D gene. Germline assignment: CDR1 SGHTA and CDR2 FQGTGA. V lost 4 bases to trimming and J lost 1 base, with 7 bases between them. The CDR3 has 13 residues. As DNA, the CDR3 is TGTGCCAGCAGCTACGCGGATAACTATGGCTACACCTTC. This sequence encodes CASSYADNYGYTF.

The table lists this clonotype with a few counts. The chain uses TRBV3-1 and TRBJ2-4, with D perhaps matching TRBD1 or TRBD2 (6 bases each). V was clipped by 2 bases and J by 8 bases, with 19 bases between them. This CDR3 has 16 amino acids. Germline-derived CDR1 and CDR2 are LGHDT and YNNKEL (reference sequence). The CDR3 spells CASSQLGGTRWDIQYF. CDR3 coding DNA: TGTGCCAGCAGCCAATTGGGCGGGACAAGATGGGACATTCAGTACTTC.

In this sample, this clonotype turned up a few times. The CDR3 here is CASSSWGDNTDTQYF. CDR3 bases: TGTGCCAGCAGTTCGTGGGGAGACAACACAGATACGCAGTATTTT. The V call is TRBV6-2 or TRBV6-3, the J call TRBJ2-3, with D perhaps matching TRBD2 (5 bases). The length of the CDR3 is 15 residues. In germline, CDR1 is MNHEY, CDR2 SVGEGT. The V end lost 4 bases, the J end lost 2 bases, and 13 bases lay between the germline ends.

This clonotype occurred a few times. The J gene is TRBJ1-5, the V gene TRBV4-1, with D possibly matching TRBD1 (5 bases). V was shortened by 4 bases and J by 14 bases, with 15 bases between the two germline ends. In germline, CDR1 is MGHRA, CDR2 YSYEKL. The CDR3 is made up of 12 amino acids. CDR3 DNA: TGCGCCAGCAGCCGGGCGGGGACCGCCAAGCATTTT. Its translation: CASSRAGTAKHF.

This rearrangement joins TRBV10-1 to TRBJ2-7; 9 nucleotides agree with TRBD1. Trimming at V came to 0 bases and at J to 4 bases, leaving 1 base not matched to a gene. Germline V gene sequence: CDR1 WNHNN, CDR2 SYGVQD (reference sequence). This CDR3 comprises 14 residues. Here the CDR3 reads CASSESGQGYEQYF. The CDR3 DNA sequence: TGCGCCAGCAGTGAGTCGGGACAGGGTTACGAGCAGTACTTC.

Concerning this clonotype: A junction end diverges from the germline sequence, so it may reflect a read error. This chain links TRBV7-7 with TRBJ2-5, with 9 bases fitting TRBD2. CDR1 is SSHAT and CDR2 is FNYEAQ in the germline V gene (reference sequence). The CDR3 contains 16 residues. CDR3 bases: TGTGCTAGCAGCACTAGCCCGACTAGCGGAAAAGAGACCCAGTACTTC. Encoded protein: CASSTSPTSGKETQYF.

This clonotype was counted ten times or more. The J gene is TRBJ2-3, the V gene TRBV18; a weak D match, TRBD2 (6 bases). The CDR3 is 12 amino acids. With 5 bases removed from V and 6 bases from J, the gap between germline ends came to 9 bases. CDR1 is KGHSH and CDR2 is LQKENI in the germline V gene. CDR3 nucleotide sequence: TGTGCCAGCTCAACTCTAGCGGATACGCAGTATTTT. Translated, it gives CASSTLADTQYF.

The chain carries TRBV29-1 and TRBJ2-1; TRBD1 agrees at 10 bases. Germline trimming cut 7 bases from V and 13 bases from J; bases unmatched to any gene: 10. The CDR3 consists of 12 residues. In germline, CDR1 is SQVTM, CDR2 ANQGSEA. CDR3 protein: CSGTGGAKGQFF. CDR3 DNA: TGCAGCGGGACAGGGGGAGCGAAAGGTCAGTTCTTC.

This clonotype was detected ten times or more. The genes are TRBV7-8 and TRBJ2-1, with D unclear. CDR1 is SGHVS, CDR2 FQNEAQ, per germline. V lost 2 bases and J 5 bases, leaving 1 base between the germline ends. This CDR3 comprises 11 residues. As DNA, the CDR3 is TGTGCCAGCAGCTTAAACAATGAGCAGTTCTTC. Translation: CASSLNNEQFF.

This clonotype was seen a few times. The V and J genes are TRBV6-5 and TRBJ1-1, with 8 bases lining up with TRBD1. Losses at the gene ends were 6 bases for V and 5 bases for J; bases not matched to a gene: 14. There are 16 residues in the CDR3. Germline values: CDR1 MNHEY, CDR2 SVGAGI. CDR3 region: CASRKLGAGGWTEAFF. CDR3 nucleotides: TGTGCCAGCAGAAAACTCGGTGCAGGGGGCTGGACTGAAGCTTTCTTT.

The rearrangement joins TRBV6-2 or TRBV6-3 to TRBJ2-2; possible D gene TRBD1, 6 bases. Trimming removed 5 bases from V and 3 bases from J, with 7 bases in between. Germline V gene data show CDR1 as MNHEY and CDR2 as SVGEGT. The CDR3 runs 13 residues. This CDR3 is CASSGQHTGELFF. The CDR3 nucleotides are TGTGCCAGCAGTGGACAGCACACCGGGGAGCTGTTTTTT.

This clonotype was found a few times. The rearrangement uses TRBV5-1 and TRBJ2-7; 8 bases agree with TRBD2. Germline V gene sequence: CDR1 SGHRS, CDR2 YFSETQ. There are 14 residues in the CDR3. V shed 3 bases and J 5 bases; nucleotides not matched to a gene: 7. CDR3 nucleotide sequence: TGCGCCAGCAGCTCGCGGGGGGCGGCTGACGAGCAGTACTTC. This translates into CASSSRGAADEQYF.

The V call is TRBV5-4, the J call TRBJ2-5; 7 positions agree with TRBD1. CDR1 is SGHNT, CDR2 YYREEE, per germline (reference sequence). V lost 0 bases, J lost 3 bases, and 2 bases stayed unmatched. The CDR3 extends over 14 amino acids. CDR3 protein: CASSLEQGKETQYF. The CDR3 bases are TGTGCCAGCAGCTTGGAACAGGGGAAAGAGACCCAGTACTTC.

The chain employs TRBV7-2 and TRBJ2-7; 15 bases map to TRBD2. Germline assignment: CDR1 SGHTA and CDR2 FQGNSA. The CDR3 runs to 17 residues. After removal of 4 bases from V and 4 bases from J, the junction contained 8 bases not matched to a gene. CDR3 DNA: TGTGCCAGCAGCTCAGGGACTAGCGGGGGGCCTCGGTACGAGCAGTACTTC. Its translation is CASSSGTSGGPRYEQYF.

In its sample, this clonotype was seen once. The V gene is TRBV3-1, the J gene TRBJ2-5; possibly TRBD1 for D (7 bases). Trimming took 1 base from V and 2 from J, leaving 11 bases between them. This CDR3 spans 15 amino acids. CDR1 is LGHDT and CDR2 is YNNKEL in the germline V gene (reference sequence). The CDR3 loop is CASSQGQGGQETQYF. In nucleotides, the CDR3 is TGTGCCAGCAGCCAAGGACAGGGAGGACAAGAGACCCAGTACTTC.

V usage is TRBV20-1 and J usage is TRBJ2-2, with TRBD2 identical over 8 bases. The V segment lost 6 bases and the J segment 4 bases; nucleotides outside the gene matches: 10. Germline CDR1 DFQATT, CDR2 SNEGSKA (reference sequence). The CDR3 extends over 15 amino acids. CDR3 coding DNA: TGCAGTGCCCCTAAGCGGGGGTCGGCCACCGGGGAGCTGTTTTTT. The encoded protein is CSAPKRGSATGELFF.

This clonotype was seen only once. V and J are TRBV11-2 and TRBJ1-2, with a tentative D call TRBD1 (5 bases). The V gene's germline CDR1 is SGHAT and CDR2 FQNNGV. V was clipped by 5 bases and J by 7 bases, with 17 bases between them. The CDR3 extends over 14 amino acids. The CDR3 coding sequence is TGTGCCAGCAGCGGGTCTCAGGGTTTGGGTGGCTACACCTTC. Translation gives CASSGSQGLGGYTF. The full variable domain, in which reference TRBV11-2 and TRBJ1-2 provide the parts outside the CDR3, is EAGVAQSPRYKIIEKRQSVAFWCNPISGHATLYWYQQILGQGPKLLIQFQNNGVVDDSQLPKDRFSAERLKGVDSTLKIQPAKLEDSAVYLCASSGSQGLGGYTFGSGTRLTVV.

This clonotype appeared a few times. CDR3 protein: CASRRDREREQYV. CDR3 nucleotide sequence: TGTGCCAGCAGGAGGGACAGGGAGAGAGAGCAGTACGTC. The chain recombines TRBV2 with TRBJ2-7; 9 nucleotides line up with TRBD1. V shed 6 bases and J 7 bases; nucleotides not matched to a gene: 7. This CDR3 spans 13 amino acids. Germline V CDR1 and CDR2: SNHLY, FYNNEI.